This is a list of T cell receptor beta chains from one sample in a study of blood T cell repertoires in COVID-19. Sequenced by immunoSEQ multiplex PCR; TCRdb stores in-frame clones only, minus some. The data contain 200,000 or so clones, approximately 86% of them singletons. What was sequenced was PBMCs or T cells enriched from blood (not recorded which). The receptors were sampled from a woman in her 40s with acute COVID-19. The CDR3 runs from the conserved cysteine through the conserved F or W. The D gene is left open where the match is weak. A row's size may be missing; if present it is once, few, many or a size class.

j_call v_call d_call clone_size cdr3_nt cdr3_aa
TRBJ1-4 TRBV5-1 TRBD1 - TGCGCCAGCAGCTGGCAGGGGGATGGTGAAAAACTGTTTTTT CASSWQGDGEKLFF
TRBJ1-6 TRBV25-1 - - TGTGCCAGCAGTGAATTCGCAGTCCATAATTCACCCCTCCACTTT CASSEFAVHNSPLHF
TRBJ2-1 TRBV12-1 - - TGTGCCAGCAGCTTAGATAGCGGGATTTGCAATGAGCAGTTCTTC CASSLDSGICNEQFF
TRBJ2-7 TRBV28 - - TGTGCCAGCACCACCCGGCCGGGAATCGAGCAGTACTTC CASTTRPGIEQYF
TRBJ2-6 TRBV9 TRBD1 - TGTGCCAGCACTAAGACAGGGCGGTCTGGGGCCAACGTCCTGACTTTC CASTKTGRSGANVLTF
TRBJ1-1 TRBV27 - - TGTGCCAGCAGTTTACCCTTGCAACAGTTACGGAACACTGAAGCTTTCTTT CASSLPLQQLRNTEAFF
TRBJ2-7 TRBV28 - - TGTGCCAGCAGTTTTAACGAGCAGTACTTC CASSFNEQYF
TRBJ1-1 TRBV28 TRBD1 - TGTGCCAGCAGTTCCGGGACAGGGCTCATAGCTTTCTTT CASSSGTGLIAFF
TRBJ1-1 TRBV3-1/TRBV3-2 - once TGTGCCAGCAGCCAAGGCGGGGGGGGGCGCGGAACTGAAGCTTTCTTT CASSQGGGGRGTEAFF
TRBJ2-1 TRBV6-5 - - TGTGCCAGCAGGGATCGGGGTGAGCAGTTCTTC CASRDRGEQFF
TRBJ1-5 TRBV7-2 - - TGTGCCAGCACCCCGGGTGGGGGGGCCAATCAGCCCCAGCATTTT CASTPGGGANQPQHF
TRBJ1-6 TRBV9 TRBD1 - TGTGCCAGCAGCTTAGGGACAGCGAATAATTCACCCCTCCACTTT CASSLGTANNSPLHF
TRBJ2-3 TRBV4-1 TRBD2 - TGCGCCAGCAGCCTACCACTAGCGGGACCAGGGGCAGATACGCAGTATTTT CASSLPLAGPGADTQYF
TRBJ2-7 TRBV7-9 - - TGTGCCAGCAGCCCCAGGTCCCGCAGGGTACCCTACGAGCAGTACTTC CASSPRSRRVPYEQYF
TRBJ2-7 TRBV30 TRBD2 - TGTGCCTGGAGTGTATTGAGATTAGCGGGATTCTCCTACGAGCAGTACTTC CAWSVLRLAGFSYEQYF
TRBJ1-2 TRBV28 - - TGTGCCGGGGGGTTCTATAGGAACTATGGCTACACCTTC CAGGFYRNYGYTF
TRBJ2-7 TRBV19 TRBD2 - TGTGCCAGTAGTATCGGGGGGGGCTCGGGCGAGCAGTACTTC CASSIGGGSGEQYF
TRBJ2-7 TRBV28 TRBD2 - TGTGCCAGCAGTACGGGACTAGCGGTCTCCTACGAGCAGTACTTC CASSTGLAVSYEQYF
TRBJ1-5 TRBV30 TRBD1 - TGTGCCTGGAGCGTACCCAGGGGGAATCAGCCCCAGCATTTT CAWSVPRGNQPQHF
TRBJ1-1 TRBV24-1 - - TGTGCCACCAGTGATCCGAGGGTGGGCACTGAAGCTTTCTTT CATSDPRVGTEAFF
TRBJ1-2 TRBV19 - - TGTGCCAGTAGTAATGGGGGCTTTGGCTACACCTTC CASSNGGFGYTF
TRBJ2-3 TRBV7-8 TRBD2 - TGTGCCAGCAGCTTAGCGCTCGCGGGAGGGAGGGATACGCAGTATTTT CASSLALAGGRDTQYF
TRBJ2-7 TRBV19 - - TGTGCCAGTAGTATGCAGGGGTTTTACTACGAGCAGTACTTC CASSMQGFYYEQYF
TRBJ2-1 TRBV7-3 TRBD2 - TGTGCCAGCAGCCCCACCGGGACTAGCAAAGAAAGACAGTTCTTC CASSPTGTSKERQFF
TRBJ2-5 TRBV3-1/TRBV3-2 TRBD1 once TGTGCCAGCAGCCTTTACCGAAGGGACAGGGTGCTCGAGACCCAGTACTTC CASSLYRRDRVLETQYF
TRBJ1-2 TRBV5-6 - - TGTGCCAGCAGCTTGGGAGGGCCCCCGGCGACCTCTATCTATGGCTACACCTTC CASSLGGPPATSIYGYTF
TRBJ2-7 TRBV2 - once TGTGCCAGCAGCCGGGACATCTACGAGCAGTACTTC CASSRDIYEQYF
TRBJ1-4 TRBV18 - - TGTGCCAGCTCACCAGAGGTCAGACGGCATAATGAAAAACTGTTTTTT CASSPEVRRHNEKLFF
TRBJ2-2 TRBV6-5 - - TGTGCCAGCCGGGGTGTGACGACCGGGGAGCTGTTTTTT CASRGVTTGELFF
TRBJ2-7 TRBV30 TRBD1 - TGTGCCTGGAGTCTATCCGGGACAGGGGGCAAAGAGCAGTACTTC CAWSLSGTGGKEQYF
TRBJ2-1 TRBV6-5 TRBD2 - TGTGCCAGCAGGCTGGCGGGAGGGCCTGATGAGCAGTTCTTC CASRLAGGPDEQFF
TRBJ1-2 TRBV7-9 - - TGTGCCAGCAGCATTGGGGCAGGGGATCGGTATGGCTACACCTTC CASSIGAGDRYGYTF
TRBJ2-3 TRBV28 - once TGTGCCAGCAGTTCCCCTGGGGCAGACAGCACAGATACGCAGTATTTT CASSSPGADSTDTQYF
TRBJ2-7 TRBV29-1 - - TGCAGCGTCCTAACCTCCTACGAGCAGTACTTC CSVLTSYEQYF
TRBJ1-1 TRBV7-8 TRBD1 once TGTGCCAGCAGTTCTGGACAGGGGTGGGGAAATGCTGAAGCTTTCTTT CASSSGQGWGNAEAFF
TRBJ2-2 TRBV6-4 - - TGTGCCAGCAGTGACTCATATACCGGGGAGCTGTTTTTT CASSDSYTGELFF
TRBJ1-3 TRBV19 - - TGTGCCGGTTCACAGGGAAACACCATATATTTT CAGSQGNTIYF
TRBJ1-5 TRBV28 - once TGTGCCAGCACCGCCGGGGGGGGAGGTCCTAGCAATCAGCCCCAGCATTTT CASTAGGGGPSNQPQHF
TRBJ2-3 TRBV5-4 - once TGTGCCAGCAGCCCAGGCCAATCCCAGACCACAGATACGCAGTATTTT CASSPGQSQTTDTQYF
TRBJ2-3 TRBV7-3 TRBD2 - TGTGCCAGCAGCTTCAGCGGGAGGCCCGGGGATACGCAGTATTTT CASSFSGRPGDTQYF
TRBJ2-7 TRBV5-5 TRBD1 - TGTGCCAGCAGCACCGGGACAGTCTCCGAGCAGTACTTC CASSTGTVSEQYF